This T cell receptor beta chain was recovered during a study of T cells in Graves' hyperthyroidism and ophthalmopathy (dated 2019 in TCRdb). General notes on the study: Peripheral blood samples were taken at initial diagnosis, before any treatment was given. To identify distinguishing TCR V-J signatures, a discovery cohort of about 100 patients was used, comprising 43 with Graves' ophthalmopathy and some 60 with stable Graves' hyperthyroidism. Prospective prediction of ophthalmopathy was tested in an independent validation cohort consisting of 18 hyperthyroidism patients and 17 patients who later progressed to ophthalmopathy. The 100 discovery patients were divided at random into training and test sets in a 7:3 ratio. The study also compared thyroid tissue and blood T-cell repertoires from 5 to 7 Graves' hyperthyroidism patients. After blood sampling, hyperthyroidism patients were treated with methimazole at a starting dose of 30 mg daily, and ophthalmopathy patients were treated with high-dose intravenous methylprednisolone. TCR Vbeta CDR3 sequencing of some 140 peripheral blood samples (around 45 ophthalmopathy, about 80 hyperthyroidism and around 17 progressor patients) is reported in the paper. Results and caveats for the whole study, not just this receptor: Most expanded thyroid clonotypes (frequency above 0.001) were also detected in blood, suggesting blood repertoires may reflect thyroid immune responses. In validation, the model predicted progression to ophthalmopathy with about 71% sensitivity and roughly 75% specificity, a median of around six months before onset. A 13 V-J signature model separated ophthalmopathy from stable hyperthyroidism, with approximately 87% sensitivity and around 84% specificity in cross-validation and 80%/75% in testing. Sample size was not statistically predetermined, and investigators were not blinded to group allocation.

A note on this clonotype: It lacks a known antigen. Within one base of it there is no much larger clone, and no base qualities were kept.

The TCR beta CDR3 regions were amplified from RNA transcripts. For the first round of RT-PCR on the TCR CDR3, the HTBI primer set was used together with the Qiagen OneStep RT-PCR kit. The libraries were constructed in a second round of multiplex PCR and then size-selected and purified. Paired-end sequencing of the libraries was performed with 100 bp reads on an Illumina HiSeq2000. As for how the authors treated the data: SOAPnuke was used to process the raw data, with reads discarded if the reads contained adapters or uncalled bases, had a mean Phred below 15, or lacked an exact constant-primer or identifier match. High-quality paired reads were merged with COPE v1.2.5, and unique nucleotide sequences were defined as clonotypes. Clonotypes were aligned to IMGT TRBV, TRBD and TRBJ reference segments using MiTCR v1.1. The analysis was restricted to V-J combinations with a frequency above 0.0001, which together covered 98% to 99.2% of the repertoires. The TCS score was defined as F50 (clonal expansion) divided by E x V (chaos), with BLOSUM62-based TCRdist calculated between CDR3 peptides within each V-J. Welch's t-statistics and random forest reduced roughly 530 V-J features to roughly 13, which were used in a naive Bayes classifier (R e1071). The public reads were reanalyzed by TCRdb: fastp trimming at Q25, MiXCR alignment, in-frame beta chains only. CDR3 protein duplicates are merged, each entry listing the most common genes and DNA. The V and J calls follow TCRdb's processing rather than the paper's. This sample gives some 530,000 distinct CDR3 sequences in total; about 20% of them show up just once. The ten largest clones add up to under 55% of the sample.

Clipping removes 6 bases from V and 2 bases from J, with 9 as the unmatched junction base count. CDR1 and CDR2, looked up from the germline V gene (reference sequence), are LNHDA and SQIVND. From its cysteine to its phenylalanine, the CDR3 spans 15 amino acids. Kept here is only the CDR3 DNA, which spans 45 bases and is read in frame from base 1. Ophthalmopathy patients had moderately to severely active disease, Clinical Activity Score of at least 3, NOSPECS grade of at least 4, and duration under 3 months. The study excluded patients with uncontrolled infections, other autoimmune diseases, pregnancy or lactation. Diagnoses were based on clinical symptoms, serum thyroxine and TRAb, thyroid ultrasound and orbital computed tomography. PBMCs were isolated from about 10 ml of fresh peripheral blood by Ficoll-Paque density gradient centrifugation. Trizol reagent was used to extract total RNA, and RNA quality was then checked on an Agilent 2100 Bioanalyzer.

Rearrangement joined TRBV19 to TRBJ1-2; TRBD1 aligns with 7 central bases. The TCR was taken from a woman in her 70s with Graves' ophthalmopathy. Sequencing was carried out using blood. The sequence in DNA is TGTGCCAGTAGGGGGCCCGGGACAGCCAACTATGGCTACACCTTC. It translates to CASRGPGTANYGYTF.